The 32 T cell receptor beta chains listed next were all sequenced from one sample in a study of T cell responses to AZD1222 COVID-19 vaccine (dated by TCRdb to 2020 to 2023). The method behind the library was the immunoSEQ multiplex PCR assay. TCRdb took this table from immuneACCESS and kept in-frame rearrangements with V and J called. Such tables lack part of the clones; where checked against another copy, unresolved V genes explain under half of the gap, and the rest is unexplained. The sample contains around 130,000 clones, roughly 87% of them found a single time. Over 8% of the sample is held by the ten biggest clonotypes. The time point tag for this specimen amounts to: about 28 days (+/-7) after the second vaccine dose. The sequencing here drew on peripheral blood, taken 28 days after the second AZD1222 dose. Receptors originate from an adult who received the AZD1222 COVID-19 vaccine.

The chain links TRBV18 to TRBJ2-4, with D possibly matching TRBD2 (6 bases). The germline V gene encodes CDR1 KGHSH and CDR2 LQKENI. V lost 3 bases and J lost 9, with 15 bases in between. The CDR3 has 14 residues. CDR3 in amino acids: CASSPQRASSIQYF. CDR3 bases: TGTGCCAGCTCACCCCAGCGGGCCTCGTCCATTCAGTACTTC.

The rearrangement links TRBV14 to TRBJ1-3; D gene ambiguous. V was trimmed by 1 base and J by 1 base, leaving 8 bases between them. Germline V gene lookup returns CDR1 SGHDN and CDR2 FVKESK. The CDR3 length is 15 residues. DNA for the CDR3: TGTGCCAGCAGCCAAGGCCGGGCTTCTGGAAACACCATATATTTT. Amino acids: CASSQGRASGNTIYF.

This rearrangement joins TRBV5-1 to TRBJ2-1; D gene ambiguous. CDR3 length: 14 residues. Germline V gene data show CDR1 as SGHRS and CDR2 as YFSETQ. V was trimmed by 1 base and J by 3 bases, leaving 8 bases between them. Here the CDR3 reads CASSLNRVYNEQFF. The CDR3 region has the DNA TGCGCCAGCAGCTTGAATCGGGTCTACAATGAGCAGTTCTTC.

In nucleotides, the CDR3 is TGTGCCAGTAGTACGCGGGGGACTGAAGCTTTCTTT. Its protein product is CASSTRGTEAFF. The rearrangement uses TRBV19 and TRBJ1-1; D perhaps matches TRBD1 (5 bases). Germline-derived CDR1 and CDR2 are LNHDA and SQIVND (reference sequence). V was pared by 4 bases and J by 5 bases, with 8 bases between. The CDR3 spans 12 residues. The entire variable domain, with the rest obtained from reference TRBV19 and TRBJ1-1, is as follows: DGGITQSPKYLFRKEGQNVTLSCEQNLNHDAMYWYRQDPGQGLRLIYYSQIVNDFQKGDIAEGYSVSREKKESFPLTVTSAQKNPTAFYLCASSTRGTEAFFGQGTRLTVV.

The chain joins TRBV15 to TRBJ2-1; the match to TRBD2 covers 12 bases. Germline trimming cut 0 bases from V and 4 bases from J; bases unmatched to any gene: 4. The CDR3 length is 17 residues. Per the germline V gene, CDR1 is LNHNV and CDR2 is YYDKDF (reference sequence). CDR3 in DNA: TGTGCCACCAGCAGAGAGTCTAGCGGGAGGGCATACAATGAGCAGTTCTTC. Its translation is CATSRESSGRAYNEQFF.

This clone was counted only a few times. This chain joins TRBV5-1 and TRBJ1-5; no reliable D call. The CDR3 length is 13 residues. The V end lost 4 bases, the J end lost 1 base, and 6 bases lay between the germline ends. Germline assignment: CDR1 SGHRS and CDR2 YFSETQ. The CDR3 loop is CASSTASNQPQHF. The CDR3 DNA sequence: TGCGCCAGCAGCACCGCAAGCAATCAGCCCCAGCATTTT.

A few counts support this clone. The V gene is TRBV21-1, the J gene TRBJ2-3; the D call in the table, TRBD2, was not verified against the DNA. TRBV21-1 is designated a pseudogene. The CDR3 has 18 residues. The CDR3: CASSARSILADNTDTQYF. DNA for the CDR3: TGTGCCAGCAGCGCCCGTTCCATCCTAGCGGACAACACAGATACGCAGTATTTT.

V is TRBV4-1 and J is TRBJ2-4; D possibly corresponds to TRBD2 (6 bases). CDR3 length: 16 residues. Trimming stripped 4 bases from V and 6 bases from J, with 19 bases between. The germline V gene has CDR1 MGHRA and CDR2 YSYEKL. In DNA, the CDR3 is TGCGCCAGCAGCCCGAAGTGGGGACTCCTTCTAAACATTCAGTACTTC. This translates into CASSPKWGLLLNIQYF.

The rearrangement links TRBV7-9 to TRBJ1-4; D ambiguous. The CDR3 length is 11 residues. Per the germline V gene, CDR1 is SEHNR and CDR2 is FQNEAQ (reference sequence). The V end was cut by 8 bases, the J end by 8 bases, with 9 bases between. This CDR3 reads CASYGREKLFF. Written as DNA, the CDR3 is TGTGCCAGCTACGGGCGCGAAAAACTGTTTTTT.

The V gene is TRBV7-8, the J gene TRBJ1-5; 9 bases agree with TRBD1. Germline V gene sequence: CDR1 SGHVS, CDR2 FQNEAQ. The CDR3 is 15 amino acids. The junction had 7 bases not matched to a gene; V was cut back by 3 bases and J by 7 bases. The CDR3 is CASSLGTGRSQPQHF. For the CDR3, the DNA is TGTGCCAGCAGCTTGGGGACAGGGAGGTCCCAGCCCCAGCATTTT.

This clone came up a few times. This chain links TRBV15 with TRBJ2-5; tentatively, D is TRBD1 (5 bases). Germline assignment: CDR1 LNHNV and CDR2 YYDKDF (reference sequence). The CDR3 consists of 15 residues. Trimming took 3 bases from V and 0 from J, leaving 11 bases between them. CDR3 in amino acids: CATSRDIVYQETQYF. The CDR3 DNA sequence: TGTGCCACCAGCAGGGACATTGTGTACCAAGAGACCCAGTACTTC.

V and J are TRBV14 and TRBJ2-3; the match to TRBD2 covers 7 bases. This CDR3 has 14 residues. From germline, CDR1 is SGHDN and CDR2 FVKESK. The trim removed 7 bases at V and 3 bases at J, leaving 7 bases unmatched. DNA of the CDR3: TGTGCCAGCACAGCGGGGCAAGAAACAGATACGCAGTATTTT. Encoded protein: CASTAGQETDTQYF.

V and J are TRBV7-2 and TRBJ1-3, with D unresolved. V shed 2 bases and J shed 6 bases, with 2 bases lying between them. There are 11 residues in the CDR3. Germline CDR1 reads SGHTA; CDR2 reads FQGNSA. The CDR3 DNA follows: TGTGCCAGCAGCTTAACAAACACCATATATTTT. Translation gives CASSLTNTIYF.

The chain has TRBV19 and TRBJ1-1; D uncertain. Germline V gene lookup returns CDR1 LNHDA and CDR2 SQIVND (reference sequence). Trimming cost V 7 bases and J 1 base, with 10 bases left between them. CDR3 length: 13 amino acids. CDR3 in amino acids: CASIAIWNTEAFF. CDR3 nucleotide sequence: TGTGCCAGTATCGCGATTTGGAACACTGAAGCTTTCTTT.

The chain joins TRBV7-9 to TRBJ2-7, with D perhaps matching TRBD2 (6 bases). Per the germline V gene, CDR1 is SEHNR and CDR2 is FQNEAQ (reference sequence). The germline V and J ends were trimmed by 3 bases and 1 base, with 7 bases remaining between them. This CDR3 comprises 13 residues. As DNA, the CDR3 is TGTGCCAGCAGCTTCGGGAGTTCCTACGAGCAGTACTTC. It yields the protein CASSFGSSYEQYF.

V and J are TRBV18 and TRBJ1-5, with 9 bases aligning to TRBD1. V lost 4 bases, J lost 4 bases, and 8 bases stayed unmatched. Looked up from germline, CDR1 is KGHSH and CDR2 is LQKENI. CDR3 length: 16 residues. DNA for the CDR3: TGTGCCAGCTCACTGGACAGGGGTACTTCTAATCAGCCCCAGCATTTT. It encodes CASSLDRGTSNQPQHF.

The CDR3, as DNA: TGCGCCAGCAGCCACACGGGACAGCCCGATAGGGAGGCTTTCTTT. As protein: CASSHTGQPDREAFF. The chain combines TRBV5-1 with TRBJ1-1; 7 nucleotides line up with TRBD1. Germline trimming cut 4 bases from V and 11 bases from J; bases unmatched to any gene: 17. The CDR3 totals 15 residues. Germline CDR1 is SGHRS and CDR2 is YFSETQ. The full variable domain, rest sourced from reference TRBV5-1 and TRBJ1-1, is KAGVTQTPRYLIKTRGQQVTLSCSPISGHRSVSWYQQTPGQGLQFLFEYFSETQRNKGNFPGRFSGRQFSNSRSEMNVSTLELGDSALYLCASSHTGQPDREAFFGQGTRLTVV.

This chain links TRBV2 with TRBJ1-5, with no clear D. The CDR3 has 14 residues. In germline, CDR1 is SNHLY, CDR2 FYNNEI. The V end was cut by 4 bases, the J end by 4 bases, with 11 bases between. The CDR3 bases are TGTGCCAGCAGTGGTGAGACATATAATCAGCCCCAGCATTTT. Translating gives CASSGETYNQPQHF.

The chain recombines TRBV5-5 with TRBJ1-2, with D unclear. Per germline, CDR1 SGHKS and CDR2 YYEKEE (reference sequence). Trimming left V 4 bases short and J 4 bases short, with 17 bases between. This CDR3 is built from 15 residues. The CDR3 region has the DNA TGTGCCAGCAGCGTCGCAGTGGTCTCTAGCTATGGCTACACCTTC. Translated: CASSVAVVSSYGYTF.

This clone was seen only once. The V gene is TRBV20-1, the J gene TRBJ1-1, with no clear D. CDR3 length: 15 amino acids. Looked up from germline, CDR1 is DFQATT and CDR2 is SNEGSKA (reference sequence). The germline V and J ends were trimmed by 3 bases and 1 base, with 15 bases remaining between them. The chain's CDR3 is CSASSGGGRNTEAFF. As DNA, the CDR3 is TGCAGTGCTAGTTCGGGCGGCGGGAGGAACACTGAAGCTTTCTTT.

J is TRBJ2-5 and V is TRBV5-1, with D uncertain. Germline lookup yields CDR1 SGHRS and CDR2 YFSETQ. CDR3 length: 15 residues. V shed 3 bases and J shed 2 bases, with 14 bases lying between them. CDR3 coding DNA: TGCGCCAGCAGCTCCTACGCAGGTCAACAAGAGACCCAGTACTTC. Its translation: CASSSYAGQQETQYF. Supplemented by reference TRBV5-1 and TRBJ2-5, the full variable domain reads KAGVTQTPRYLIKTRGQQVTLSCSPISGHRSVSWYQQTPGQGLQFLFEYFSETQRNKGNFPGRFSGRQFSNSRSEMNVSTLELGDSALYLCASSSYAGQQETQYFGPGTRLLVL.

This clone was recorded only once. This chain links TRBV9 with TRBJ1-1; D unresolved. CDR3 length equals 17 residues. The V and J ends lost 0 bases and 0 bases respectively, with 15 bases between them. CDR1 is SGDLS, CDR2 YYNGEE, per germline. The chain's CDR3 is CASSVGPGAGLNTEAFF. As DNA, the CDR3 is TGTGCCAGCAGCGTAGGCCCAGGAGCAGGCTTGAACACTGAAGCTTTCTTT.

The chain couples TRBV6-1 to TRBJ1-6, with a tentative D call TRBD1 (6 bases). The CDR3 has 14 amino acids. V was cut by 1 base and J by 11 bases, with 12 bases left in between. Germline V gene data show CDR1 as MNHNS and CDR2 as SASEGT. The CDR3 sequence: CASSEVYGTPPLHF. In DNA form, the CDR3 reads TGTGCCAGCAGTGAAGTTTATGGGACACCACCCCTCCACTTT.

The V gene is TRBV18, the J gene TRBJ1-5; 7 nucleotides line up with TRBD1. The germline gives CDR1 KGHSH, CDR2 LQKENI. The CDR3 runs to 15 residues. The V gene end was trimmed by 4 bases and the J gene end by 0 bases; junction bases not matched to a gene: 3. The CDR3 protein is CASSLTGVSNQPQHF. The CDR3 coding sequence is TGTGCCAGCTCACTTACAGGGGTTAGCAATCAGCCCCAGCATTTT.

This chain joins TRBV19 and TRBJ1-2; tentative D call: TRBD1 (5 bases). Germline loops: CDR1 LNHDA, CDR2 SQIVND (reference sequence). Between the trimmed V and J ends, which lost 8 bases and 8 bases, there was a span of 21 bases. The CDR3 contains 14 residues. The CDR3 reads CASALRRGYVGYTF. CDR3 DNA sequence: TGTGCCAGTGCATTAAGGCGGGGGTATGTGGGCTACACCTTC.

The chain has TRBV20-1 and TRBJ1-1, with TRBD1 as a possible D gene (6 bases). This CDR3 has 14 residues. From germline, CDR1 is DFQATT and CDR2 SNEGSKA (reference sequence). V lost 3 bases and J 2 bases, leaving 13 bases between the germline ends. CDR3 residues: CSASDRSSNTEAFF. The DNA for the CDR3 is TGCAGTGCTAGTGACAGGTCTTCTAACACTGAAGCTTTCTTT.

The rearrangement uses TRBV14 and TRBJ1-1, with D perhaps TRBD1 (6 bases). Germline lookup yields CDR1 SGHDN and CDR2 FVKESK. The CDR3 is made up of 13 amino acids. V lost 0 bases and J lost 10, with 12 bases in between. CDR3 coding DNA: TGTGCCAGCAGCCAAGACAGGGGCGTGGGAGCTTTCTTT. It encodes CASSQDRGVGAFF.

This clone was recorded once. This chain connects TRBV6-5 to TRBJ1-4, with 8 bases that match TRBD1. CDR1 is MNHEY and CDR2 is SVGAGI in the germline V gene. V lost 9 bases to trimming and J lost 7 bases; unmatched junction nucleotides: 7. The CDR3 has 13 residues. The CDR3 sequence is CASSDRESEKLFF. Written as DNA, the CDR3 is TGTGCCAGTTCGGACAGGGAGAGTGAAAAACTGTTTTTT.

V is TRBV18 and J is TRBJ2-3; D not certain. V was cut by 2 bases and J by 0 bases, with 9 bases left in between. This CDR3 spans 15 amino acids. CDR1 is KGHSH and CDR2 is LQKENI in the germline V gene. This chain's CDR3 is CASSPIRQSTDTQYF. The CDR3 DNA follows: TGTGCCAGCTCACCAATAAGACAAAGCACAGATACGCAGTATTTT.

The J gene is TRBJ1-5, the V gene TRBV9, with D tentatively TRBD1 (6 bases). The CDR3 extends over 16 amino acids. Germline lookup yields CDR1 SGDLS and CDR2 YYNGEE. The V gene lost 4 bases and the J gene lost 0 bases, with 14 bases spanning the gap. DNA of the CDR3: TGTGCCAGCAGCCCGAGGGGGTTGGCTAGCAATCAGCCCCAGCATTTT. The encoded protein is CASSPRGLASNQPQHF.

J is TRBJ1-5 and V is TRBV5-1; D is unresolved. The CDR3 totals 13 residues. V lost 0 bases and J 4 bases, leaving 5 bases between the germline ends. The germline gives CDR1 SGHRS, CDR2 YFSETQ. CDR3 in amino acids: CASSLALNQPQHF. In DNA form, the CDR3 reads TGCGCCAGCAGCTTGGCTCTAAATCAGCCCCAGCATTTT.

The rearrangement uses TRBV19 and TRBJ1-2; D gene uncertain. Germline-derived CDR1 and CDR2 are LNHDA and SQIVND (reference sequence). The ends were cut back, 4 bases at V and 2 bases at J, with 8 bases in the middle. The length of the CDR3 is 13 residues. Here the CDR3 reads CASSTDWNYGYTF. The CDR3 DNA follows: TGTGCCAGTAGTACGGACTGGAACTATGGCTACACCTTC. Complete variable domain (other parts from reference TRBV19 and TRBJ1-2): DGGITQSPKYLFRKEGQNVTLSCEQNLNHDAMYWYRQDPGQGLRLIYYSQIVNDFQKGDIAEGYSVSREKKESFPLTVTSAQKNPTAFYLCASSTDWNYGYTFGSGTRLTVV.